This T cell receptor beta chain was profiled in a study of CD8+ T cells in alopecia areata. About this clone itself: What it binds is not known.

cDNA serving as the sequencing template came from extracted, reverse transcribed RNA. The method was immunoSEQ multiplex PCR; TCRdb's version includes in-frame clones alone and lacks a portion of them. The sample has around 150,000 clones; 55% are singletons. In germline, CDR1 is LNHDA, CDR2 SQIVND (reference sequence). Trimming took off 2 bases at V and 4 bases at J, with 11 bases between the two ends. This CDR3 has 14 amino acids. General study findings and limits: TCR sharing across patients was less clear than in mice, possibly HLA-related. Especially in alopecia totalis/universalis, lesional scalp showed greater clonality than normal scalp did.

The receptor's source is a human donor in good health. The chain employs TRBV19 and TRBJ1-2, with D unclear. The sample consisted of CD4+ T cells sorted from blood. CDR3 residues: CASSITAGIYGYTF. The CDR3 DNA sequence: TGTGCCAGTAGTATAACGGCCGGGATCTATGGCTACACCTTC.